The sequence of this T cell receptor (beta chain) was determined in a study of shared clonotypes between healthy human individuals (dated by TCRdb to between 2020 and 2021). Describing the broader study: A couple of women and a few men aged 18 to 49 years were included in the cohort. Between about 0.85 and 9.5 billion PBMCs per donor were obtained by leukapheresis. For each donor, CD4 naive and CD4 memory were each run on three plates, CD8 naive on two plates, and CD8 memory on one plate. Libraries were prepared and TCR repertoires were sequenced by different laboratories using diverse techniques, in order to increase sequencing depth and limit assay-specific biases. The study deeply sequenced blood TCR repertoires of about five healthy adults to estimate repertoire size and the extent of clonotype sharing between individuals. Overall results and qualifications from the work: Sampling was restricted to blood, and TCR repertoires in tissue are likely to differ from TCR repertoires in blood. Because the study included only a small number of donors, the genetic and exposure-history diversity represented was limited. Sharing across four donors was observed for about 5% of naive CD4, 3.5% of naive CD8, roughly 2.3% of memory CD4, and about 0.39% of memory CD8 clonotypes. Pairwise subsampling indicated that sequencing depth was expected to affect the degree of clonotype sharing among donors. Compared with non-shared clonotypes, the clonotypes found in all four sorted-subset donors had higher generation probabilities. Naive subsets generally had larger estimated clonotype richness than memory subsets. Even with the large sequencing depth, rarefaction of the sorted-subset datasets indicated that sequencing was incomplete.

The donors were healthy, HIV-negative adults with no recently reported acute infections or vaccinations. Every donor was a Caucasian adult residing in Nashville, Tennessee, USA. CD4+ T cells were enriched by magnetic negative selection; naive cells were then positively selected on CD45RA, and the negative fraction formed the memory subset. After blood collection by leukapheresis, PBMCs were isolated using Ficoll-Histopaque density gradient centrifugation and then cryopreserved in the vapor phase of liquid nitrogen. Purity and quantity of every magnetically sorted T cell population were checked by analytical flow cytometry. Each sorted fraction had its genomic DNA isolated and then quantified by UV absorbance on a Nanodrop 2000c. Using the deep immunoSEQ assay, TCR CDR3 regions were amplified from genomic DNA by multiplex PCR. For each cell subset, the extracted genomic DNA was distributed evenly across all wells of several immunoSEQ 96-well plates, and each plate served as one replicate. For sorted subsets, approximately 210 ng genomic DNA, equal to 25,000 to 35,000 T cell genomes, was loaded into each replicate PCR. Purified libraries were measured with a Qubit 3.0 fluorometer, size-checked on a Bioanalyzer 2100, and measured again with the KAPA Library Quantification kit. Each immunoSEQ 96-well plate was sequenced on its own single-read 150-cycle Illumina NextSeq 550 flow cell. The source study handled its data this way. Because the immunoSEQ output included only junctional sequences and no quality scores, the filtering could not be the same as the filtering used for full-length reads. Sequences were annotated with PyIR, a Python wrapper for IgBLAST v1.9, using IMGT germline references to assign V/J genes and CDR3. Reads were removed for weak V/J assignments (E-value above 1e-6), missing CDR3, stop codons, out-of-frame junctions, or ambiguous translated residues. V3J clonotypes were defined by identical inferred V gene, J gene, and CDR3 amino acid sequence. Percentage overlap between repertoires was computed as shared unique clonotypes divided by the size of the smaller repertoire. RTK rarefaction, the Chao1 estimator, and Recon v2.1 estimates of unobserved clonotypes were used to assess repertoire richness. Generation probabilities were computed with OLGA for all TCRbeta clonotypes obtained by the gDNA method from four donors. In TCRdb, the immuneACCESS table is reduced to in-frame sequences with V and J assigned. These tables do not hold every clone; where another copy was compared, an unresolved V gene accounts for under half, and the others remain unexplained. Clonal size and the V and J genes are those of that table, whereas D and trimming came from the DNA. The sample table records 2 million to 2.5 million clones; 80% to 95% of these occur just once. Roughly 0.36% of the sample is held by the ten biggest clonotypes.

From the germline V gene, CDR1 is LGHNA and CDR2 is YNFKEQ. The CDR3 covers 15 residues, taking in both the cysteine and the phenylalanine. Kept here is only the CDR3 DNA, which spans 45 bases and is read in frame from base 1. After removal of 1 base from V and 1 base from J, the junction retains 2 bases not matched to a gene. Regarding this clone: No antigen is known for it. Qualities for individual bases were not recorded, and no much larger clone is one base off.

Sequencing input: naive CD4+ T cells from PBMCs. According to the study, the label for this sample's cell subset or site signals: CD45RA+ positively selected. The chain joins TRBV4-2 to TRBJ1-1, with TRBD1 identical over 8 junction bases. The receptor's source is a young man in good health. Some clones in this sample may be carry-over from other donors' samples. The DNA is TGTGCCAGCAGCCAAGGACAGGGGAGGAACACTGAAGCTTTCTTT. It translates to CASSQGQGRNTEAFF.